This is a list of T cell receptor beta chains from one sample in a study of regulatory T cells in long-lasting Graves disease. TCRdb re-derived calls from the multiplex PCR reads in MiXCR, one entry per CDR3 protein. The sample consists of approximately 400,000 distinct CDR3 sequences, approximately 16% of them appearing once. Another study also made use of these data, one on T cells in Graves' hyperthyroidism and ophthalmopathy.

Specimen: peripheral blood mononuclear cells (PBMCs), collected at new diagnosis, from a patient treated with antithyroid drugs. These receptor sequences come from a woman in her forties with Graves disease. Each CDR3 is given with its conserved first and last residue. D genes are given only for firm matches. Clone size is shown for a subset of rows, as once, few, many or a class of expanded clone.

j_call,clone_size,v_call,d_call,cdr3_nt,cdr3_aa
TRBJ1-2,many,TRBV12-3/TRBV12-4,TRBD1,TGTGCCAGCAGTCCGTGGGGACAGGCCTATGGCTACACCTTC,CASSPWGQAYGYTF
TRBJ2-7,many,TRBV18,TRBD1,TGTGCCAGCTCACGCATAGGACAGGGATTGGGAGCCGAGCAGTACTTC,CASSRIGQGLGAEQYF
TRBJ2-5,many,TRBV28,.,TGTGCCAGCAGTTTTGGCTCCCGGTCGGAGACCCAGTACTTC,CASSFGSRSETQYF
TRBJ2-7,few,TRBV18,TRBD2,TGTGCCAGCTCGGAAGGGACTAGCGGCTACTACGAGCAGTACTTC,CASSEGTSGYYEQYF
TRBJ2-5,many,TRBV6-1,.,TGTGCCAGCAGCGAACAACGGGACGCCAAAGAGACCCAGTACTTC,CASSEQRDAKETQYF
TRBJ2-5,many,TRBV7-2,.,TGTGCCAGCAGCTCTCGGCGGAGCCAAGAGACCCAGTACTTC,CASSSRRSQETQYF
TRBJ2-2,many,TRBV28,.,TGTGCCAGCAGCTTCTCTTACTTCACCGGGGAGCTGTTTTTT,CASSFSYFTGELFF
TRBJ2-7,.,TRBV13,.,TGTGCCAGCAGCTTAGGCTGGACTGAGGACGGGATCCTAGACTACGAGCAGTACTTC,CASSLGWTEDGILDYEQYF
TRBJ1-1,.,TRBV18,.,TGTGCCAGCTCACAGGGAAGCACTGAAGCTTTCTTT,CASSQGSTEAFF
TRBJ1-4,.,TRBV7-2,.,TGTGCCAGCAGCCCACCACGGGACATAGGGGAAAAACTGTTTTTT,CASSPPRDIGEKLFF
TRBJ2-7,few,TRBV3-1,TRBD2,TGTGCCAGCAGCCCACTAGCGGGAGGGGGAGAGCAGTACTTC,CASSPLAGGGEQYF
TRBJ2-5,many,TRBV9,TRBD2,TGTGCCAGCAGCCCAGGCTCGGCTAGCGGTAAAGAGACCCAGTACTTC,CASSPGSASGKETQYF
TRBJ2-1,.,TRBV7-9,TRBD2,TGTGCCAGCAGATTCGGGACCGATAGCGGGAGGGGCTACAATGAGCAGTTCTTC,CASRFGTDSGRGYNEQFF
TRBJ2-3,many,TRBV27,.,TGTGCCAGCACGGGCAAATACGCAGATACGCAGTATTTT,CASTGKYADTQYF